This T cell receptor (beta chain) was sequenced in a study of T cells in narcolepsy. General study findings and limits: Autoreactive clone sequences were missing from some blood memory CD4+ repertoires. Healthy controls reportedly lacked the autoreactive clonotypes serially found in patients' blood. Comparing one patient's CSF and blood CD4+ clonotypes highlighted HCRT- and TRIB2-specific autoreactive clonotypes.

For this clone: Its antigen is not identified.

There are 14 residues in the CDR3. Germline V gene data show CDR1 as MNHEY and CDR2 as SMNVEV (reference sequence). V lost 3 bases to trimming and J lost 2 bases, with 9 bases between them. TCRdb keeps only in-frame clones here, not all; method: immunoSEQ multiplex PCR. The sample lists some 30,000 clones, 78% occurring once. This sequence originates from a human donor with narcolepsy. Sequencing used CD45RA- memory CD4+ T cells from PBMCs. The chain has TRBV27 and TRBJ2-3; D not certain. As DNA, the CDR3 is TGTGCCAGCAGTTTTGGCCGGAACACAGATACGCAGTATTTT. This translates into CASSFGRNTDTQYF.